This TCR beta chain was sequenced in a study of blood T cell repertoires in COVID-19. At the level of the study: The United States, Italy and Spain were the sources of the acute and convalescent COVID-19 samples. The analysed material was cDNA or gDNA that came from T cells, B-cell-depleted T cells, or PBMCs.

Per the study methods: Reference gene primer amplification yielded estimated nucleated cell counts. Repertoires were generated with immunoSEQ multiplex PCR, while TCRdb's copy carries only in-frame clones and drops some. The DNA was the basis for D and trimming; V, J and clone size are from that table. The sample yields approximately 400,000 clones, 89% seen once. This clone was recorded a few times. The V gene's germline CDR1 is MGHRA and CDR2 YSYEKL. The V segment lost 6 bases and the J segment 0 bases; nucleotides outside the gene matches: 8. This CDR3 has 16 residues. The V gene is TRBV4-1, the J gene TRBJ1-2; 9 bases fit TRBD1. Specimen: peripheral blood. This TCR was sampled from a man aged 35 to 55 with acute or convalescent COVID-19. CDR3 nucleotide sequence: TGCGCCAGCAGACTAATTAACAGGGGGCCTAACTATGGCTACACCTTC. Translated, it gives CASRLINRGPNYGYTF.